The present T cell receptor beta chain was sequenced within a study of early T cells in non-severe SARS-CoV-2 infection. Attachment of unique molecular identifiers was made to individual cDNA molecules. TCRdb recomputed calls from the 5' RACE reads with MiXCR, one row per CDR3 protein. This sample has fewer than 65,000 distinct CDR3 sequences, with 5.9% found just once. The sequenced sample was whole blood, obtained at baseline. The receptor was isolated from an adult who was a healthcare worker with PCR-confirmed SARS-CoV-2 infection or an uninfected control (not recorded which).

This chain's CDR3 is CASSERVAGRNEQFF. The CDR3 DNA is TGTGCCAGCAGTGAAAGGGTAGCGGGGAGGAATGAGCAGTTCTTC. The genes are TRBV6-1 and TRBJ2-1, with 8 bases lining up with TRBD2. Germline trimming cut 2 bases from V and 7 bases from J; bases unmatched to any gene: 7. CDR3 size: 15 residues. Germline V gene lookup returns CDR1 MNHNS and CDR2 SASEGT.